The rows below give T cell receptor beta chains drawn from one sample of a study of cytomegalovirus exposure and HLA in healthy donors. The repertoire was sequenced with immunoSEQ multiplex PCR; TCRdb's copy has only in-frame clones and lacks some. Found here are approximately 170,000 clones, roughly four fifths of them singletons; the top ten hold about 4%. Specimen: PBMCs. All receptors derive from a man aged 50 to 59 in good health and CMV-seropositive. Each CDR3 is given with its conserved first and last residue. D genes are given only for firm matches. Expanded clones are given a class, and other clones once, few, many or no size at all.

j_gene: TRBJ1-3; v_gene: TRBV5-4; d_gene: TRBD1; abundance: few; CDR3aa: CASSKRQGVNPDGNTIYF; CDR3nt: TGTGCCAGCAGCAAACGGCAGGGGGTGAACCCTGATGGAAACACCATATATTTT
j_gene: TRBJ2-1; v_gene: TRBV5-4; d_gene: NA; abundance: NA; CDR3aa: CASSLFGRNEQFF; CDR3nt: TGTGCCAGCAGCTTATTTGGTCGGAATGAGCAGTTCTTC
j_gene: TRBJ2-3; v_gene: TRBV6-4; d_gene: TRBD2; abundance: NA; CDR3aa: CASSDSASGGLTDTQYF; CDR3nt: TGTGCCAGCAGTGACTCGGCTAGCGGGGGGTTAACAGATACGCAGTATTTT
j_gene: TRBJ2-2; v_gene: TRBV10-2; d_gene: NA; abundance: NA; CDR3aa: CASSETGKSNTGELFF; CDR3nt: TGCGCCAGCAGTGAGACAGGGAAATCTAACACCGGGGAGCTGTTTTTT
j_gene: TRBJ2-5; v_gene: TRBV7-2; d_gene: TRBD2; abundance: NA; CDR3aa: CASSLTGLAGRETQYF; CDR3nt: TGTGCCAGCAGCTTAACCGGACTAGCGGGGCGAGAGACCCAGTACTTC
j_gene: TRBJ2-7; v_gene: TRBV29-1; d_gene: TRBD2; abundance: NA; CDR3aa: CSVATSLSEQYF; CDR3nt: TGCAGCGTTGCGACTAGCTTGAGCGAGCAGTACTTC
j_gene: TRBJ2-2; v_gene: TRBV4-3; d_gene: NA; abundance: once; CDR3aa: CASSKIWRGSEAGELFF; CDR3nt: TGCGCCAGCAGCAAGATTTGGCGGGGCTCGGAAGCCGGGGAGCTGTTTTTT
j_gene: TRBJ2-1; v_gene: TRBV4-1; d_gene: TRBD2; abundance: NA; CDR3aa: CASSQDGTSGREQFF; CDR3nt: TGCGCCAGCAGCCAAGATGGGACTAGCGGGAGGGAGCAGTTCTTC
j_gene: TRBJ2-1; v_gene: TRBV29-1; d_gene: TRBD2; abundance: NA; CDR3aa: CSASSRQRERNEQFF; CDR3nt: TGCAGCGCCTCCAGCCGCCAGCGGGAAAGGAATGAGCAGTTCTTC
j_gene: TRBJ2-3; v_gene: TRBV6-1; d_gene: NA; abundance: once; CDR3aa: CASRGDTKVTDTQYF; CDR3nt: TGTGCCAGCAGAGGGGACACCAAGGTCACAGATACGCAGTATTTT
j_gene: TRBJ2-1; v_gene: TRBV13; d_gene: TRBD2; abundance: NA; CDR3aa: CASSSRTSGLGSYYNEQFF; CDR3nt: TGTGCCAGCAGCTCTCGGACGTCGGGACTAGGAAGCTATTACAATGAGCAGTTCTTC
j_gene: TRBJ1-2; v_gene: TRBV9; d_gene: TRBD1; abundance: NA; CDR3aa: CASSATTGNYGYTF; CDR3nt: TGTGCCAGCAGCGCAACGACAGGGAACTATGGCTACACCTTC
j_gene: TRBJ1-5; v_gene: TRBV7-2; d_gene: NA; abundance: NA; CDR3aa: CASSSAWGFGQPQHF; CDR3nt: TGTGCCAGCAGCTCCGCCTGGGGCTTCGGTCAGCCCCAGCATTTT
j_gene: TRBJ2-1; v_gene: TRBV11-1; d_gene: NA; abundance: NA; CDR3aa: CASSPESYNEQFF; CDR3nt: TGTGCCAGCAGCCCGGAGTCATATAACGAGCAGTTCTTC
j_gene: TRBJ1-1; v_gene: TRBV25-1; d_gene: NA; abundance: few; CDR3aa: CASSEQTENTEAFF; CDR3nt: TGTGCCAGCAGTGAACAGACAGAGAACACTGAAGCTTTCTTT
j_gene: TRBJ2-3; v_gene: TRBV5-1; d_gene: NA; abundance: NA; CDR3aa: CASSSRLAGQYF; CDR3nt: TGCGCCAGCAGCTCCAGACTGGCGGGGCAGTATTTT
j_gene: TRBJ2-7; v_gene: TRBV5-1; d_gene: NA; abundance: NA; CDR3aa: CASSLGTPNNYEQYF; CDR3nt: TGCGCCAGCAGCTTGGGGACACCTAACAACTACGAGCAGTACTTC
j_gene: TRBJ2-5; v_gene: TRBV4-3; d_gene: NA; abundance: NA; CDR3aa: CASSQVFSGTQYF; CDR3nt: TGCGCCAGCAGCCAAGTCTTTTCAGGGACCCAGTACTTC
j_gene: TRBJ1-1; v_gene: TRBV5-1; d_gene: TRBD1; abundance: NA; CDR3aa: CASSLSSGQGSTEAFF; CDR3nt: TGCGCCAGCAGCCTCTCCTCGGGACAGGGGTCCACTGAAGCTTTCTTT
j_gene: TRBJ2-7; v_gene: TRBV5-4; d_gene: NA; abundance: NA; CDR3aa: CASSQNRERSYEQYF; CDR3nt: TGTGCCAGCAGCCAAAACAGGGAACGGTCCTACGAGCAGTACTTC
j_gene: TRBJ1-4; v_gene: TRBV7-6; d_gene: NA; abundance: NA; CDR3aa: CASSPRTHGEEKLFF; CDR3nt: TGTGCCAGCAGCCCTAGGACCCACGGGGAGGAAAAACTGTTTTTT
j_gene: TRBJ2-4; v_gene: TRBV14; d_gene: NA; abundance: NA; CDR3aa: CASSHPRAGAKNIQYF; CDR3nt: TGTGCCAGCAGCCACCCCAGGGCGGGGGCCAAAAACATTCAGTACTTC
j_gene: TRBJ2-7; v_gene: TRBV9; d_gene: NA; abundance: NA; CDR3aa: CASSVDRGSSYEQYF; CDR3nt: TGTGCCAGCAGCGTAGATAGGGGGTCTTCCTACGAGCAGTACTTC
j_gene: TRBJ1-2; v_gene: TRBV25-1; d_gene: NA; abundance: NA; CDR3aa: CATTVDGNYGYTF; CDR3nt: TGTGCCACTACCGTAGACGGGAACTATGGCTACACCTTC
j_gene: TRBJ2-7; v_gene: TRBV2; d_gene: TRBD2; abundance: NA; CDR3aa: CASSEGGRANEQYF; CDR3nt: TGTGCCAGCAGTGAGGGCGGGAGGGCGAACGAGCAGTACTTC
j_gene: TRBJ2-7; v_gene: TRBV5-1; d_gene: TRBD1; abundance: NA; CDR3aa: CASSPGTGYSEQYF; CDR3nt: TGCGCCAGCAGCCCCGGGACAGGTTATAGCGAGCAGTACTTC
j_gene: TRBJ2-1; v_gene: TRBV30; d_gene: TRBD2; abundance: NA; CDR3aa: CAWTTGEGSYNEQFF; CDR3nt: TGTGCCTGGACCACTGGGGAGGGGTCCTACAATGAGCAGTTCTTC
j_gene: TRBJ2-5; v_gene: TRBV15; d_gene: NA; abundance: NA; CDR3aa: CATSRDAFYGGYQETQYF; CDR3nt: TGTGCCACCAGCAGAGATGCCTTCTATGGGGGGTACCAAGAGACCCAGTACTTC
j_gene: TRBJ1-2; v_gene: TRBV5-4; d_gene: NA; abundance: NA; CDR3aa: CASTLQGNPYGYTF; CDR3nt: TGTGCCAGCACCTTACAGGGAAACCCTTATGGCTACACCTTC
j_gene: TRBJ1-4; v_gene: TRBV15; d_gene: NA; abundance: NA; CDR3aa: CATSRGLGARDEKLFF; CDR3nt: TGTGCCACCAGCAGGGGGTTGGGAGCCCGGGATGAAAAACTGTTTTTT
j_gene: TRBJ2-3; v_gene: TRBV5-4; d_gene: NA; abundance: NA; CDR3aa: CASSGLNTDTQYF; CDR3nt: TGTGCCAGCAGCGGACTTAACACAGATACGCAGTATTTT
j_gene: TRBJ2-7; v_gene: TRBV7-3; d_gene: NA; abundance: NA; CDR3aa: CASSSEGQLNPYEQYF; CDR3nt: TGTGCCAGCAGCAGCGAGGGACAACTAAATCCCTACGAGCAGTACTTC
j_gene: TRBJ2-2; v_gene: TRBV6-1; d_gene: TRBD1; abundance: NA; CDR3aa: CASSTGQGATGELFF; CDR3nt: TGTGCCAGCAGTACGGGACAGGGGGCCACCGGGGAGCTGTTTTTT
j_gene: TRBJ2-7; v_gene: TRBV19; d_gene: NA; abundance: few; CDR3aa: CASPKRAIAYEQYF; CDR3nt: TGTGCCAGCCCCAAGAGGGCGATAGCCTACGAGCAGTACTTC
j_gene: TRBJ2-7; v_gene: TRBV4-3; d_gene: NA; abundance: NA; CDR3aa: CASSPTSGGSYEQYF; CDR3nt: TGCGCCAGCAGCCCGACATCAGGGGGGAGCTACGAGCAGTACTTC
j_gene: TRBJ2-7; v_gene: TRBV6-5; d_gene: TRBD2; abundance: NA; CDR3aa: CASSTSGSSYEQYF; CDR3nt: TGTGCCAGCAGTACTAGCGGCTCCTCCTACGAGCAGTACTTC
j_gene: TRBJ1-5; v_gene: TRBV19; d_gene: TRBD1; abundance: NA; CDR3aa: CASSIDPLGQGNQPQHF; CDR3nt: TGTGCCAGTAGTATAGATCCTTTAGGACAGGGCAATCAGCCCCAGCATTTT
j_gene: TRBJ1-4; v_gene: TRBV28; d_gene: NA; abundance: few; CDR3aa: CASRSAGTTEKLFF; CDR3nt: TGTGCCAGCAGGTCAGCCGGGACTACCGAAAAACTGTTTTTT
j_gene: TRBJ1-5; v_gene: TRBV10-3; d_gene: NA; abundance: few; CDR3aa: CAISEYTYQPQHF; CDR3nt: TGTGCCATCAGTGAGTACACCTATCAGCCCCAGCATTTT
j_gene: TRBJ1-6; v_gene: TRBV27; d_gene: NA; abundance: NA; CDR3aa: CASSLAGYSPLHF; CDR3nt: TGTGCCAGCAGTTTAGCAGGGTACTCACCCCTCCACTTT
j_gene: TRBJ2-3; v_gene: TRBV7-2; d_gene: NA; abundance: NA; CDR3aa: CASSLDGRGDTQYF; CDR3nt: TGTGCCAGCAGCTTAGACGGTAGGGGAGATACGCAGTATTTT
j_gene: TRBJ2-1; v_gene: TRBV6-6; d_gene: NA; abundance: few; CDR3aa: CASSYQAPSSYNEQFF; CDR3nt: TGTGCCAGCAGTTATCAAGCGCCCAGCTCCTACAATGAGCAGTTCTTC
j_gene: TRBJ2-5; v_gene: TRBV5-6; d_gene: TRBD1; abundance: NA; CDR3aa: CASSLRQGVWETQYF; CDR3nt: TGTGCCAGCAGCTTGCGTCAGGGGGTTTGGGAGACCCAGTACTTC
j_gene: TRBJ2-5; v_gene: TRBV28; d_gene: TRBD2; abundance: NA; CDR3aa: CASSFGRGGKTQYF; CDR3nt: TGTGCCAGCAGTTTCGGGCGGGGGGGGAAGACCCAGTACTTC
j_gene: TRBJ1-4; v_gene: TRBV25-1; d_gene: TRBD1; abundance: NA; CDR3aa: CASSALLSTGGNEKLFF; CDR3nt: TGTGCCAGCAGTGCGCTCCTATCAACAGGGGGTAATGAAAAACTGTTTTTT
j_gene: TRBJ2-7; v_gene: TRBV7-9; d_gene: TRBD2; abundance: NA; CDR3aa: CASNLAGPSYEQYF; CDR3nt: TGTGCCAGCAACCTAGCGGGGCCTTCCTACGAGCAGTACTTC
j_gene: TRBJ1-6; v_gene: TRBV16; d_gene: TRBD1; abundance: NA; CDR3aa: CASSQSRTGNSPLHF; CDR3nt: TGTGCCAGCAGCCAATCGAGGACAGGGAATTCACCCCTCCACTTT